This T cell receptor beta chain appears in the sequencing data of a study of technical replicates of blood from a handful of donors. The CDR3 is 12 residues long. V was shortened by 5 bases and J by 11 bases, with 13 bases between the two germline ends. Germline-derived CDR1 and CDR2 are LGHNT and FRNRAP. This clone has just one count. The assay was immunoSEQ multiplex PCR, and TCRdb's table has in-frame clones only and misses some. The profile shows 60,000 to 65,000 clones, approximately 84% of them singletons. Sequencing used PBMCs. The chain links TRBV12-5 to TRBJ2-1; D possibly corresponds to TRBD1 (6 bases). The clonotype comes from a human donor in good health. Some clones in this sample may be carry-over from other donors' samples. The CDR3 loop is CASGLGDTQQFF. CDR3 in DNA: TGTGCTAGTGGTCTGGGGGACACCCAGCAGTTCTTC.